This T cell receptor (beta chain) emerged from a study of T cell changes during pregnancy in multiple sclerosis. Data came from immunoSEQ multiplex PCR; TCRdb stores just in-frame clones and leaves some out. This table holds under 50,000 clones, 92% found once. The receptor's source is a female donor in good health, enrolled as a control in a pregnancy study. The material sequenced was CD4+ T cells from peripheral blood mononuclear cells, taken in the second trimester of pregnancy.

CDR3: CASSSSGGDTEAFF. CDR3 DNA sequence: TGCGCCAGCAGCTCCTCTGGCGGAGACACTGAAGCTTTCTTT. The chain couples TRBV5-1 to TRBJ1-1; unclear D gene. Germline V gene sequence: CDR1 SGHRS, CDR2 YFSETQ. Trimming shortened V by 3 bases and J by 3 bases, and 12 bases separated the two germline ends. There are 14 residues in the CDR3.